A single T cell receptor beta chain is shown here with its context. As yet, its antigen is unknown. The treatment denotes: roughly ten-day PBMC culture with coronavirus spike peptide pools or control peptides (ViraFEST assay). With fresh IL-2 medium, half the medium was replaced on days 3 and 7. The data derive from a study of vaccination and CD4 T cells after COVID-19. Study at large: Post-COVID samples were collected a median about 94 days following diagnosis, spanning 35 to 161. The authors gave control cultures a CEFX pool, an HIV-1 Nef pool, or no peptide.

An Oncomine TCR Beta short-read assay was used to sequence the DNA from cultured CD4+ T cells. TCRdb re-analysed the PCR reads in MiXCR, keeping a single row per CDR3 protein. The repertoire consists of around 20,000 distinct CDR3 sequences, with under 30% occurring once and the leading ten covering roughly a tenth. The sequenced sample consisted of cultured CD4+ T cells from blood. This clonotype was obtained from a human donor with COVID-19.

Written as DNA, the CDR3 is TGCGCCAGCAGCTTAGGGGATGCGACAACAGATACGCAGTATTTT. Its protein is CASSLGDATTDTQYF. This chain links TRBV5-1 with TRBJ2-3, with a weak D call TRBD1 (5 bases). Germline loops: CDR1 SGHRS, CDR2 YFSETQ. The ends were cut back, 2 bases at V and 3 bases at J, with 13 bases in the middle. The CDR3 is 15 residues long.